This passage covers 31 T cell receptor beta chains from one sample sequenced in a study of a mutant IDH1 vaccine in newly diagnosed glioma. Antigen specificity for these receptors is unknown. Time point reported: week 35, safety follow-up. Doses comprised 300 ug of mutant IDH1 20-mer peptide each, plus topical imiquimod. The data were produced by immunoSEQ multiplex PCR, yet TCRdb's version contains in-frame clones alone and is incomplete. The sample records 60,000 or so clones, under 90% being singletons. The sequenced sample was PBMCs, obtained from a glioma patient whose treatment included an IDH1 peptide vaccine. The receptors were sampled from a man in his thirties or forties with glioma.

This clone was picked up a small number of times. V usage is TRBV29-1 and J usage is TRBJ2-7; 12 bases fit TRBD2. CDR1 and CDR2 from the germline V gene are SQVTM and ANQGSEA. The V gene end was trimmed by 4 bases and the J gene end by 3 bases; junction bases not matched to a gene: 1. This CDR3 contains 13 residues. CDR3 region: CSVGLAGVYEQYF. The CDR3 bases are TGCAGCGTTGGACTAGCGGGGGTCTACGAGCAGTACTTC.

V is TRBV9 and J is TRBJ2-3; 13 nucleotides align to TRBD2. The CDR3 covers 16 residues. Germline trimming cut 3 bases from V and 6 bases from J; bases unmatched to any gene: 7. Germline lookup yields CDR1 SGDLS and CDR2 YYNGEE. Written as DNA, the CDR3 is TGTGCCAGCAGCGCTCGACTAGCGGGGGGTTTGGATACGCAGTATTTT. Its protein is CASSARLAGGLDTQYF.

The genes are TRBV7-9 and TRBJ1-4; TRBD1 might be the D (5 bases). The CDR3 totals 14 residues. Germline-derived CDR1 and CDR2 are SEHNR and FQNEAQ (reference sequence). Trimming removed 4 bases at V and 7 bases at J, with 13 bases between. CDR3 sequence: CASSYRTSGEKLFF. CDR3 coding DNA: TGTGCCAGCAGCTATCGGACATCAGGTGAAAAACTGTTTTTT. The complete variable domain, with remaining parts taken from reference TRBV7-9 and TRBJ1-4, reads DTGVSQNPRHKITKRGQNVTFRCDPISEHNRLYWYRQTLGQGPEFLTYFQNEAQLEKSRLLSDRFSAERPKGSFSTLEIQRTEQGDSAMYLCASSYRTSGEKLFFGSGTQLSVL.

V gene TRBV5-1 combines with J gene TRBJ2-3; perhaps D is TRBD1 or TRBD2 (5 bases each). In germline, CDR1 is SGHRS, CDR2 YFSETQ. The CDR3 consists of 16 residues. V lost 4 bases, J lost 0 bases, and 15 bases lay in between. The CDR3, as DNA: TGCGCCAGCAGCCAAGGGTTCCGGGACAGCACAGATACGCAGTATTTT. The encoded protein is CASSQGFRDSTDTQYF.

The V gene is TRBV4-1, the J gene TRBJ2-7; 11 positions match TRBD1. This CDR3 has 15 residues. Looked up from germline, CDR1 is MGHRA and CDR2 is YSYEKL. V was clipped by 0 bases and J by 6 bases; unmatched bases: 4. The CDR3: CASSQEGTGGPEQYF. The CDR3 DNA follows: TGCGCCAGCAGCCAAGAGGGGACAGGGGGTCCCGAGCAGTACTTC.

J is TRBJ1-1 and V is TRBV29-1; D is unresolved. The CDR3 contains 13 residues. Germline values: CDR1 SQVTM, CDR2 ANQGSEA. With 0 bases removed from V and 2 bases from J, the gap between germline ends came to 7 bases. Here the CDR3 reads CSVEDLSNTEAFF. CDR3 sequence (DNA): TGCAGCGTTGAAGATCTATCTAACACTGAAGCTTTCTTT.

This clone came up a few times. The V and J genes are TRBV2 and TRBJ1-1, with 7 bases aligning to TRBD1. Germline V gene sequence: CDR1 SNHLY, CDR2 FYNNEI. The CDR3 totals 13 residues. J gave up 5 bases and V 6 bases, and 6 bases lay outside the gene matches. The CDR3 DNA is TGTGCCAGCAGACTGGGGACAGAGACTGAAGCTTTCTTT. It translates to CASRLGTETEAFF.

This chain's CDR3 is CASSVGIGHEQYF. The CDR3 nucleotides are TGTGCCAGCAGCGTAGGGATCGGGCACGAGCAGTACTTC. The chain carries TRBV9 and TRBJ2-7; D unresolved. Between the trimmed V and J ends, which lost 0 bases and 5 bases, there was a span of 9 bases. In germline, CDR1 is SGDLS, CDR2 YYNGEE. The CDR3 is made up of 13 amino acids.

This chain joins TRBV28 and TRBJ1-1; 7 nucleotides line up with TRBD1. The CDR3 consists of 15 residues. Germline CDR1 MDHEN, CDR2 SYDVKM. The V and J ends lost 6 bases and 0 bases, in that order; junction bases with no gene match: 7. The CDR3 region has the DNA TGTGCCAGCAGACGACAGGGTCGGCTGAACACTGAAGCTTTCTTT. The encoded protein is CASRRQGRLNTEAFF.

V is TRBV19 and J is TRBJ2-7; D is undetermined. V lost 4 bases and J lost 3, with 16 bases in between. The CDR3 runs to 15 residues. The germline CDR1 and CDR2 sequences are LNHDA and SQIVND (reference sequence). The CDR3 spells CASSTVMTPYYEQYF. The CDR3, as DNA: TGTGCCAGTAGTACCGTCATGACACCATACTACGAGCAGTACTTC.

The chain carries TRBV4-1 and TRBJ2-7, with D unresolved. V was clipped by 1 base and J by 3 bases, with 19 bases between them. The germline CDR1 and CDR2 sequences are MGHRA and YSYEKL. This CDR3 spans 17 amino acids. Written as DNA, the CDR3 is TGCGCCAGCAGCCAAGCATTCGGTGCGCCGGTCAGCTACGAGCAGTACTTC. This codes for CASSQAFGAPVSYEQYF.

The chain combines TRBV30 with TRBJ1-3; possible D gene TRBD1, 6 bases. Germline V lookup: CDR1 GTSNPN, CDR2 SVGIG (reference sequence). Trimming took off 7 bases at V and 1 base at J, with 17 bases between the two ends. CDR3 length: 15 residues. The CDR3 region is CAYLGDTTSGNTIYF. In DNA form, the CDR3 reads TGTGCCTACTTGGGGGACACTACGTCTGGAAACACCATATATTTT.

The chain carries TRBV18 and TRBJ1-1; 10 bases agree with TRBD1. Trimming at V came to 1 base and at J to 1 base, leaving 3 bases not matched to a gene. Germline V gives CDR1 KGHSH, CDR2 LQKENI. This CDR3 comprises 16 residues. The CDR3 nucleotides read TGTGCCAGCTCACCACTGGGACAGGGGACGAACACTGAAGCTTTCTTT. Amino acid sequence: CASSPLGQGTNTEAFF.

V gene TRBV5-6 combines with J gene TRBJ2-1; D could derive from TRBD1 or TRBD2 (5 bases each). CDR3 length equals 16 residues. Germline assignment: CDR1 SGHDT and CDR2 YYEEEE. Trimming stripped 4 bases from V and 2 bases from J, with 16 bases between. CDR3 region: CASSGPRDLAYNEQFF. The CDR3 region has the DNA TGTGCCAGCAGCGGGCCGAGGGACCTAGCCTACAATGAGCAGTTCTTC.

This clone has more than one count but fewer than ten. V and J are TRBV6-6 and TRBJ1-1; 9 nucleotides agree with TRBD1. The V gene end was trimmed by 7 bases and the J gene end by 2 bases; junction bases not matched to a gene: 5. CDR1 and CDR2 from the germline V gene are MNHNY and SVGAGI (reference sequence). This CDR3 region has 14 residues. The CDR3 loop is CASTPTGGNTEAFF. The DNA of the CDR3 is TGTGCCAGCACCCCGACAGGGGGAAACACTGAAGCTTTCTTT.

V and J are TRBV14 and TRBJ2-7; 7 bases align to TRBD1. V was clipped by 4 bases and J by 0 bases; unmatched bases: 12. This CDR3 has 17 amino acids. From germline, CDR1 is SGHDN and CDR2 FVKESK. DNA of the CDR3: TGTGCCAGCAGCCGCTCACTTACAGGGGTCCTCTCCTACGAGCAGTACTTC. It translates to CASSRSLTGVLSYEQYF.

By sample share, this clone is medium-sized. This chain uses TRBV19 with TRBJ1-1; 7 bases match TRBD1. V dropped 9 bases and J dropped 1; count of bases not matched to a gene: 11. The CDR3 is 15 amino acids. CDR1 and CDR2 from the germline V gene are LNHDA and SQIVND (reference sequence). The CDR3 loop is CASDPGQVANTEAFF. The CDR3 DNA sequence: TGTGCCAGCGATCCCGGACAGGTCGCGAACACTGAAGCTTTCTTT. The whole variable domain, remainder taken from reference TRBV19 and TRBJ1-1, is DGGITQSPKYLFRKEGQNVTLSCEQNLNHDAMYWYRQDPGQGLRLIYYSQIVNDFQKGDIAEGYSVSREKKESFPLTVTSAQKNPTAFYLCASDPGQVANTEAFFGQGTRLTVV.

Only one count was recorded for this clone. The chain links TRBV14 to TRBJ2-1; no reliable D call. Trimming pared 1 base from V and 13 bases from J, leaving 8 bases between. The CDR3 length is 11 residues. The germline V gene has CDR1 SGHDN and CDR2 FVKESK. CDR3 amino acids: CASSQGTHQFF. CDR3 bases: TGTGCCAGCAGCCAAGGGACCCACCAGTTCTTC.

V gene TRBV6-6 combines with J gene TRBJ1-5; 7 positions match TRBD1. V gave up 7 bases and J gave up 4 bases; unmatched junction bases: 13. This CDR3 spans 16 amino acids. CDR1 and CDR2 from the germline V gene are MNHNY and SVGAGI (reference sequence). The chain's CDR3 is CASKGGRGQANQPQHF. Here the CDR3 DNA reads TGTGCCAGCAAGGGTGGGAGGGGGCAAGCGAATCAGCCCCAGCATTTT.

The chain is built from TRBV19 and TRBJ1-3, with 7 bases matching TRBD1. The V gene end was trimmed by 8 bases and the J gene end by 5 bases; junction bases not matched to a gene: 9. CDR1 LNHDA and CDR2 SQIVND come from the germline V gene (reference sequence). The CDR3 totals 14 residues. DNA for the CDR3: TGTGCCAGTCGCCCGTCAGGGGGTCGAAACACCATATATTTT. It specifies CASRPSGGRNTIYF.

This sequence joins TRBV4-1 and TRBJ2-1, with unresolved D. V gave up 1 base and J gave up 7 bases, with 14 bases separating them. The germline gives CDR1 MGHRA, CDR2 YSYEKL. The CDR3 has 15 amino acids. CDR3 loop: CASSQVRRNLNEQFF. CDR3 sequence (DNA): TGCGCCAGCAGCCAAGTGCGCAGGAACTTGAATGAGCAGTTCTTC.

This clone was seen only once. The CDR3 coding sequence is TGTGCTAGTGGTGTGGGACAGGGGGCCCATCAGCCCCAGCATTTT. This translates into CASGVGQGAHQPQHF. The V gene is TRBV12-5, the J gene TRBJ1-5; the match to TRBD1 covers 12 bases. Germline CDR1 is LGHNT and CDR2 is FRNRAP. The CDR3 totals 15 residues. The junction had 4 bases not matched to a gene; V was cut back by 5 bases and J by 5 bases.

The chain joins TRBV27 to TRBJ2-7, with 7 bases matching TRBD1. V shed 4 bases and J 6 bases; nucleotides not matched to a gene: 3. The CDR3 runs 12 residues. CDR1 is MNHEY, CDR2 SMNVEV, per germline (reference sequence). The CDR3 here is CASSWTGSEQYF. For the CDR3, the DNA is TGTGCCAGCAGTTGGACAGGCTCCGAGCAGTACTTC.

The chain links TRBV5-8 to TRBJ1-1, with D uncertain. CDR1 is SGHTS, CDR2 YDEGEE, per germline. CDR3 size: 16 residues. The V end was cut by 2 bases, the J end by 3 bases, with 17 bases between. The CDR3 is CASSLISGRPDTEAFF. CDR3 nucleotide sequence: TGTGCCAGCAGCTTAATCTCGGGCCGACCCGACACTGAAGCTTTCTTT.

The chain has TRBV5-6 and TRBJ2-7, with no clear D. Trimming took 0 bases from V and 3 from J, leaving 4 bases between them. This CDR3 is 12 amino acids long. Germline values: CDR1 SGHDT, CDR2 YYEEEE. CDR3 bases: TGTGCCAGCAGCTTGGGGGGCTACGAGCAGTACTTC. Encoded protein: CASSLGGYEQYF.

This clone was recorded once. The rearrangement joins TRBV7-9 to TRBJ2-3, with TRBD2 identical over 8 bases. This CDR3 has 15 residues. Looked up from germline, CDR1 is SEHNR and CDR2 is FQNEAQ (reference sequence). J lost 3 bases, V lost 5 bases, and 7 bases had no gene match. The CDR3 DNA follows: TGTGCCAGCAGCCCCGGGGGGGGCCTAACAGATACGCAGTATTTT. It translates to CASSPGGGLTDTQYF.

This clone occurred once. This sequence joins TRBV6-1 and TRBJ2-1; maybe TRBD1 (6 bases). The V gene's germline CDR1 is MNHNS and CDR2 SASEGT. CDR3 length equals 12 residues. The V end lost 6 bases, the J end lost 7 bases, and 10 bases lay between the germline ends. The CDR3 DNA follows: TGTGCCAGCAGCTTCAGGGGAAATGAGCAGTTCTTC. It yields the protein CASSFRGNEQFF.

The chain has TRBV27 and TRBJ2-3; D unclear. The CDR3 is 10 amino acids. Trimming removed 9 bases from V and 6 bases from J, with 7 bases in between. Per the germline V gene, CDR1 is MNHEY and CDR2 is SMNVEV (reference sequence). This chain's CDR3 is CASVVDTQYF. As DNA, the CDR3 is TGTGCCAGTGTGGTGGATACGCAGTATTTT.

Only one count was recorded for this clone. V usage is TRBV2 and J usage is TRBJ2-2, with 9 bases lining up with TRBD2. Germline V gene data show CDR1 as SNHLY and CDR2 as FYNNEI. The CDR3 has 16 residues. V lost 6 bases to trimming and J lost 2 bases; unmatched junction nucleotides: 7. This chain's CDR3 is CASRYGTSLNTGELFF. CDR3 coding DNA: TGTGCCAGCAGATACGGGACTAGCCTAAACACCGGGGAGCTGTTTTTT.

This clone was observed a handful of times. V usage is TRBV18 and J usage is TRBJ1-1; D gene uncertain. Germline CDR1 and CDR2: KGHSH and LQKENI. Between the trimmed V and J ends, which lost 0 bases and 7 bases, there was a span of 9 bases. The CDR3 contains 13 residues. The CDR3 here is CASSPPLGYEAFF. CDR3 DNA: TGTGCCAGCTCACCACCGCTAGGATATGAAGCTTTCTTT.

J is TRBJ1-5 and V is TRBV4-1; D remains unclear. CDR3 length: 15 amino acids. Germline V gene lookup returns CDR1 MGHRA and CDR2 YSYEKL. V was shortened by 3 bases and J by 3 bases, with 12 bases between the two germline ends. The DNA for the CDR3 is TGCGCCAGCAGCCAGTCCGACACTTTCAATCAGCCCCAGCATTTT. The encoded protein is CASSQSDTFNQPQHF.